This section outlines one T cell receptor beta chain sequence together with its context. The antigen is undetermined. Treatment in this sample: roughly 10-day PBMC culture with coronavirus spike peptide pools or control peptides (ViraFEST assay). Peptide pool stimulation in ViraFEST expanded antigen-specific T cells, whose TCRs were then sequenced. The entry originates in a study of vaccination and CD4 T cells after COVID-19. Germline V lookup: CDR1 DFQATT, CDR2 SNEGSKA (reference sequence). This CDR3 is 12 amino acids long. Trimming at V came to 6 bases and at J to 3 bases, leaving 1 base not matched to a gene. The study sequenced cultured CD4+ T cell DNA using the Oncomine TCR Beta short-read assay. TCRdb analysed the PCR reads with MiXCR anew, one entry per CDR3 protein. The sample contains around 16,000 distinct CDR3 sequences, 73% of which appear only once.

The clonotype originates from a human donor who had recovered from COVID-19. The sequenced sample was CD4+ T cells from blood, cultured in vitro. V usage is TRBV20-1 and J usage is TRBJ2-7; 11 bases are a match to TRBD2. The CDR3, as DNA: TGCAGTGCAGGGACTAGCGGCTACGAGCAGTACTTC. Amino acid sequence: CSAGTSGYEQYF.